This TCR beta chain was sequenced in a study of shared clonotypes between healthy human individuals. Whole-study context: The cohort had two women and three men, ages 18 to 49.

As defined, naive CD8 cells were CD45RO-negative and positively selected for CCR7, with terminally differentiated effector memory CD45RA+ cells excluded. General study points: Donor scarcity curtailed the genetic and exposure-history diversity represented herein.

An approximately 180 ng quantity of DNA, roughly 29,000 T cell genomes, went into the sorted-subset replicate PCRs. Assay used: immunoSEQ multiplex PCR; TCRdb lists only in-frame clones, some missing. Of about 870,000 clones listed, about 91% are singletons. As for this clone: Its specificity is not known.

The CDR3 is 14 amino acids. V gave up 9 bases and J gave up 7 bases; unmatched junction bases: 10. The germline CDR1 and CDR2 sequences are LNHDA and SQIVND (reference sequence). Sequencing was performed on naive CD8+ T cells sorted from blood. This sequence originates from a man aged 30-40 years in good health. The J gene is TRBJ2-1, the V gene TRBV19; the match to TRBD2 covers 9 bases. The DNA for the CDR3 is TGTGCCAGCAAAATAGCGGGAGTGCGGAATGAGCAGTTCTTC. This translates into CASKIAGVRNEQFF.